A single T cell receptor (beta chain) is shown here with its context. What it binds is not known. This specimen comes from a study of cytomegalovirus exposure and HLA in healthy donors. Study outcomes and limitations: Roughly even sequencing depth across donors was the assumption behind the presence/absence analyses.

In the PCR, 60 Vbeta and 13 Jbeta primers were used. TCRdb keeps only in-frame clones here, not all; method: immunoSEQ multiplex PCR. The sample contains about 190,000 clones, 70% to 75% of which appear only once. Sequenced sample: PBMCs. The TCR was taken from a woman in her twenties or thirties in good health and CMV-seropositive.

The DNA of the CDR3 is TGTGCCAGCAGCCACACTAGCGGGAGTTTAAATGAGCAGTTCTTC. Encoded protein: CASSHTSGSLNEQFF. V and J are TRBV5-4 and TRBJ2-1; the match to TRBD2 covers 11 bases. CDR1 and CDR2 (germline): SGHNT, YYREEE (reference sequence). V was clipped by 4 bases and J by 7 bases; unmatched bases: 7. The CDR3 length is 15 residues.